This TCR beta chain originates from a study of blood T cell repertoires in COVID-19. On the study more broadly: Sites across the United States, Italy and Spain contributed samples from acute and convalescent COVID-19. Sample material is recorded as cDNA or gDNA derived from T cells, B-cell-depleted T cells, or PBMCs.

The germline gives CDR1 MDHEN, CDR2 SYDVKM. The CDR3 is 13 amino acids. V gave up 7 bases and J gave up 5 bases; unmatched junction bases: 6. Libraries were prepared by immunoSEQ multiplex PCR; TCRdb keeps only in-frame clonotypes and omits some of them. This sample yields roughly 80,000 clones, of which 82% are seen a single time; less than 25% belongs to the top ten. The V and J genes are TRBV28 and TRBJ2-5; 8 bases fit TRBD1. The source is a human donor in a cohort sampled during active COVID-19. The material sequenced was peripheral blood. CDR3 nucleotide sequence: TGTGCCAGCACCCTGGACAGGGTCGAGACCCAGTACTTC. It codes for CASTLDRVETQYF. Full variable domain (outside the CDR3, taken from reference TRBV28 and TRBJ2-5): DVKVTQSSRYLVKRTGEKVFLECVQDMDHENMFWYRQDPGLGLRLIYFSYDVKMKEKGDIPEGYSVSREKKERFSLILESASTNQTSMYLCASTLDRVETQYFGPGTRLLVL.